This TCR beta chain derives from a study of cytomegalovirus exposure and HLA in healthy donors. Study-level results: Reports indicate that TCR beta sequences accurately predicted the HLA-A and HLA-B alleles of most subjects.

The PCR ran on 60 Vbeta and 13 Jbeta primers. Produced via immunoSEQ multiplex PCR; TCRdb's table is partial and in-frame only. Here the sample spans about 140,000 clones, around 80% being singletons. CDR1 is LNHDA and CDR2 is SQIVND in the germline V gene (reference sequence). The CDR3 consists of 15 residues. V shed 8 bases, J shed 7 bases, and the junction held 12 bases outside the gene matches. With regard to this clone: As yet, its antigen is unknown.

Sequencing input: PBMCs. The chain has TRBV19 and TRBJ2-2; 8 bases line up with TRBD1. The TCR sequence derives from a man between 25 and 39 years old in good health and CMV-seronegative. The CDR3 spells CASYWTAGGIGELFF. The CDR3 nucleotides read TGTGCCAGTTATTGGACGGCAGGGGGCATCGGGGAGCTGTTTTTT.